The source of this T cell receptor beta chain is a study of blood T cell repertoires in COVID-19. Overall study: Acute and convalescent COVID-19 specimens originated in the United States, Italy and Spain.

The table lists this clone with a few counts. Only in-frame clones appear in the TCRdb table, and some are missing; sequencing was by immunoSEQ multiplex PCR. The table has a few hundred thousand clones, around four fifths seen once. Participant ages covered 18 to 89 years across 24 US areas. Which cohort a participant joined came from the clinical history participants gave. The CDR3 has 13 residues. V dropped 5 bases and J dropped 7 bases, with 14 bases sitting between them. In germline, CDR1 is SGHAT, CDR2 FQDESV (reference sequence). The rearrangement joins TRBV11-1 to TRBJ1-1, with a possible D match to TRBD1 (6 bases). Sequencing was done on a sample of PBMCs or T cells enriched from blood (not recorded which). The source is a woman aged 45 to 65 who had recovered from COVID-19. The DNA for the CDR3 is TGTGCCAGCAGCCCCCGGGAGGGACATGAAGCTTTCTTT. Its translation is CASSPREGHEAFF.